This T cell receptor beta chain is drawn from a study of PD-1 blockade in classical Hodgkin lymphoma. Method: immunoSEQ multiplex PCR; TCRdb's copy keeps in-frame clones and lacks some. The profile covers about 110,000 clones, with 70% to 90% appearing a single time and just under 20% taken by the ten largest. Brentuximab vedotin exposure varied, and every patient relapsed after autologous stem cell transplantation. The CDR3 runs 15 residues. CDR1 is SNHLY, CDR2 FYNNEI, per germline. Deletions cut 7 bases from V and 4 bases from J, with 16 bases between. Comment on this clone: Its antigen is still unknown.

Study results and limitations: CD4+ TCR diversity, unlike CD8+, climbed significantly by C4D1. Prior therapy or disease activity may underlie the repertoire differences, whose causes remain undefined. Prior to therapy, complete responders displayed diversity much like that of newly diagnosed patients. The authors excluded patients who started nivolumab under 1 year after ASCT.

The chain is built from TRBV2 and TRBJ1-4, with D tentatively TRBD1 (5 bases). The specimen comprised peripheral blood mononuclear cells (PBMCs), sampled before the second cycle of nivolumab. This TCR was recovered from a human donor with classical Hodgkin lymphoma. The CDR3 DNA reads TGTGCCAGCAAGTCAAGACAGACGGGTAATGAAAAACTGTTTTTT. Translation: CASKSRQTGNEKLFF. The full variable domain, with the rest looked up from reference TRBV2 and TRBJ1-4, is EPEVTQTPSHQVTQMGQEVILRCVPISNHLYFYWYRQILGQKVEFLVSFYNNEISEKSEIFDDQFSVERPDGSNFTLKIRSTKLEDSAMYFCASKSRQTGNEKLFFGSGTQLSVL.